The entry below describes one T cell receptor beta chain. The antigen is undetermined. Donors were healthy HIV-negative adults without recent acute infections or vaccinations. CDR3 length: 17 amino acids. V gave up 5 bases and J gave up 6 bases; unmatched junction bases: 10. Germline loops: CDR1 MNHEY, CDR2 SMNVEV (reference sequence). This record belongs to a study of shared clonotypes between healthy human individuals. Authors' data handling: ImmunoSEQ only sent back junction sequences with no quality scores, so filtering was done differently. Assay used: immunoSEQ multiplex PCR; TCRdb lists only in-frame clones, some missing. V and J calls and clone size are as listed in that table; D and trimming were resolved from the DNA. Among 2 million to 3 million clones listed, roughly 93% were seen once. Study-wide results and caveats: Sorted-subset samples were not fully sequenced, rarefaction indicated. Larger estimated richness was generally recorded for naive subsets relative to memory subsets.

V gene TRBV27 combines with J gene TRBJ2-2, with 12 bases that match TRBD2. This TCR was recovered from a man aged 18 to 30 in good health. Some clones in this sample may be carry-over from other donors' samples. The sequencing sample was made of naive CD4+ T cells from PBMCs. Subset noted: CD45RA+ positively selected. Here the CDR3 reads CASSRRLAGESPGELFF. The CDR3 DNA follows: TGTGCCAGCAGTCGAAGACTAGCGGGAGAAAGTCCCGGGGAGCTGTTTTTT.